Listed below are T cell receptor beta chains from one sample, sequenced in a study of PD-1 blockade in classical Hodgkin lymphoma. Sequencing was performed with immunoSEQ multiplex PCR; in TCRdb, only in-frame clones are kept and a portion is missing. The sample shows 53,000 or so clones, over 70% of them seen only once. Sequenced material: peripheral blood mononuclear cells (PBMCs), taken at baseline. The receptor source for this set is a human donor with classical Hodgkin lymphoma. Each CDR3 is given with its conserved first and last residue. The D gene is left open where the match is weak. A row's size may be missing; if present it is once, few, many or a size class.

CDR3 protein	CDR3 DNA	J gene	D gene	V gene	clone size
CAATRSGRINEQFF	TGTGCCGCCACTAGGAGCGGGAGAATCAATGAGCAGTTCTTC	TRBJ2-1	TRBD2	TRBV10-3	-
CASSRGDSRVFSNQPQHF	TGTGCCAGTAGTCGCGGGGACAGTAGAGTTTTTAGCAATCAGCCCCAGCATTTT	TRBJ1-5	TRBD1	TRBV19	-
CASSLAPSANEQFF	TGTGCCAGCAGCTTAGCGCCGTCAGCTAATGAGCAGTTCTTC	TRBJ2-1	-	TRBV7-6	-
CASSPTGGFTEAFF	TGTGCCAGCTCACCGACAGGGGGCTTTACTGAAGCTTTCTTT	TRBJ1-1	TRBD1	TRBV18	-
CASSERRVSGNTIYF	TGCGCCAGCAGTGAGCGGAGAGTCTCTGGAAACACCATATATTTT	TRBJ1-3	-	TRBV10-2	once
CASSIRQGVDPGGYTF	TGTGCCAGTAGTATAAGACAGGGTGTAGATCCGGGAGGCTACACCTTC	TRBJ1-2	TRBD1	TRBV19	-
CASSLAGRASFYGYTF	TGTGCCAGCAGCTTAGCTGGCAGGGCCTCATTCTATGGCTACACCTTC	TRBJ1-2	-	TRBV11-3	-
CAWNQLLVDEQYF	TGTGCCTGGAATCAATTGCTTGTGGACGAGCAGTACTTC	TRBJ2-7	-	TRBV30	-
CAISEFRDAGEAFF	TGTGCCATCAGTGAGTTCCGGGACGCTGGTGAAGCTTTCTTT	TRBJ1-1	-	TRBV10-3	-
CASSFSGSSYNEQFF	TGTGCCAGCTCCTTCAGCGGGAGCTCCTACAATGAGCAGTTCTTC	TRBJ2-1	TRBD2	TRBV18	-
CSAGRSGDTQYF	TGCAGCGCCGGCCGGTCAGGAGATACGCAGTATTTT	TRBJ2-3	-	TRBV29-1	-
CAWTSRSSYNSPLHF	TGTGCCTGGACGTCCCGAAGCTCCTATAATTCACCCCTCCACTTT	TRBJ1-6	-	TRBV30	-
CASSQVGGVSYNEQFF	TGCGCCAGCAGCCAAGTAGGAGGCGTATCCTACAATGAGCAGTTCTTC	TRBJ2-1	-	TRBV4-1	-
CASSLDRSTDTQYF	TGCGCCAGCAGCTTGGACCGTAGCACAGATACGCAGTATTTT	TRBJ2-3	-	TRBV5-1	-
CASSPGTGLSYEQYF	TGTGCCAGCAGCCCGGGGACAGGGCTCTCCTACGAGCAGTACTTC	TRBJ2-7	TRBD1	TRBV5-4	-
CASSLDDRVAGYTF	TGTGCCAGCAGCTTGGATGACAGGGTGGCTGGCTACACCTTC	TRBJ1-2	TRBD1	TRBV7-2	-
CASSSLTLTLDGYTF	TGTGCCAGCAGCTCCCTGACCCTCACTTTAGATGGCTACACCTTC	TRBJ1-2	-	TRBV6-6	-
CAWRENYEQYF	TGTGCCTGGAGAGAGAATTACGAGCAGTACTTC	TRBJ2-7	-	TRBV30	-
CASSRGGWSNQPQHF	TGTGCCAGCAGCAGAGGGGGTTGGAGCAATCAGCCCCAGCATTTT	TRBJ1-5	-	TRBV5-6	once
CASSPGPDTEAFF	TGTGCCAGCAGCCCAGGGCCGGACACTGAAGCTTTCTTT	TRBJ1-1	-	TRBV7-3	-
CAISTGTSGTMYF	TGTGCCATCAGTACCGGGACTAGCGGGACTATGTACTTC	TRBJ2-5	TRBD2	TRBV10-3	-
CASTLRGDQPQHF	TGTGCCAGTACTTTAAGGGGGGATCAGCCCCAGCATTTT	TRBJ1-5	-	TRBV19	-
CASTFLFGGSQPQHF	TGTGCCAGCACATTCCTGTTCGGGGGCAGCCAGCCCCAGCATTTT	TRBJ1-5	-	TRBV28	-
CASSQTGANYGYTF	TGCGCCAGCAGCCAGACAGGGGCTAACTATGGCTACACCTTC	TRBJ1-2	TRBD1	TRBV4-3	-
CAISELTRSPGNTIYF	TGTGCCATCAGTGAGTTGACTCGTAGCCCTGGAAACACCATATATTTT	TRBJ1-3	-	TRBV10-3	-
CASSGGTSGWDYEQYF	TGTGCCAGCAGCGGAGGGACTAGCGGGTGGGACTACGAGCAGTACTTC	TRBJ2-7	TRBD2	TRBV9	-
CASSLSLGEPQHF	TGTGCCAGCAGCTTGAGTTTGGGAGAGCCCCAGCATTTT	TRBJ1-5	-	TRBV7-2	few
CASSPRQGNYEQYF	TGTGCCAGCAGCCCCCGACAGGGGAACTACGAGCAGTACTTC	TRBJ2-7	TRBD1	TRBV7-9	-
CASSPRTGNPSGNTIYF	TGTGCCAGCTCACCACGAACAGGGAACCCCTCTGGAAACACCATATATTTT	TRBJ1-3	-	TRBV18	-
CASSLGVLYGYTF	TGTGCCAGCAGCCTTGGGGTTTTGTATGGCTACACCTTC	TRBJ1-2	-	TRBV27	-
CASRPADRISNYGYTF	TGTGCCAGCAGGCCCGCTGATAGGATCTCTAACTATGGCTACACCTTC	TRBJ1-2	-	TRBV28	-
CAFAPGLGNQPQHF	TGTGCCTTCGCCCCCGGGCTTGGCAATCAGCCCCAGCATTTT	TRBJ1-5	-	TRBV30	-
CASSQGPVGEAFF	TGTGCCAGCAGTCAAGGCCCGGTTGGTGAAGCTTTCTTT	TRBJ1-1	-	TRBV2	-
CASSFRRPQNIQYF	TGTGCCAGCAGCTTTCGGAGGCCCCAAAACATTCAGTACTTC	TRBJ2-4	-	TRBV11-3	few
CASSQDPSGGAYEQYF	TGTGCCAGCAGCCAAGACCCCAGCGGGGGAGCTTACGAGCAGTACTTC	TRBJ2-7	TRBD2	TRBV4-2	-
CAWSGQSNQPQHF	TGTGCCTGGAGTGGACAAAGCAATCAGCCCCAGCATTTT	TRBJ1-5	-	TRBV30	-
CASSRTGANGYTF	TGTGCCAGCAGCCGGACCGGTGCTAACGGCTACACCTTC	TRBJ1-2	-	TRBV7-2	-
CASSSAGAYYGYTF	TGTGCCAGCAGCTCGGCGGGGGCTTACTATGGCTACACCTTC	TRBJ1-2	-	TRBV7-9	-
CASSLQGASGNTIYF	TGCGCCAGCAGCCTACAGGGTGCCTCTGGAAACACCATATATTTT	TRBJ1-3	-	TRBV5-1	-
CASSQGSIIYEQYF	TGTGCCAGCAGCCAAGGGTCAATTATCTACGAGCAGTACTTC	TRBJ2-7	-	TRBV14	medium-sized
CASSYSSGVESFF	TGTGCCAGCAGTTACTCAAGCGGGGTGGAAAGTTTCTTT	TRBJ1-1	-	TRBV6-5	few
CASSPGQFVNYGYTF	TGTGCCAGCTCACCCGGACAGTTTGTCAACTATGGCTACACCTTC	TRBJ1-2	-	TRBV18	-
CARKDRDGYTF	TGTGCCAGGAAGGACAGGGATGGCTACACCTTC	TRBJ1-2	TRBD1	TRBV5-8	-
CASSERTYEQYF	TGTGCCAGCAGTGAGAGAACCTACGAGCAGTACTTC	TRBJ2-7	-	TRBV25-1	-
CASSEVWGAYTEAFF	TGTGCCAGCAGTGAAGTTTGGGGGGCGTACACTGAAGCTTTCTTT	TRBJ1-1	-	TRBV6-1	few
CASSRGTLGEQYF	TGTGCCAGCTCCCGGGGCACCCTTGGGGAGCAGTACTTC	TRBJ2-7	-	TRBV7-3	-
CASSAMGSATYNEQFF	TGTGCCAGCAGCGCAATGGGGAGTGCAACCTACAATGAGCAGTTCTTC	TRBJ2-1	-	TRBV9	-
CASSPHSGRAHNEQFF	TGCGCCAGCAGCCCCCATAGCGGGAGGGCCCACAATGAGCAGTTCTTC	TRBJ2-1	TRBD2	TRBV4-3	-
CASSSGDAETQYF	TGTGCCAGCAGCTCCGGGGACGCGGAGACCCAGTACTTC	TRBJ2-5	-	TRBV13	-
CASSYDRRSGANVLTF	TGTGCCAGCAGTTACGACCGGCGCTCTGGGGCCAACGTCCTGACTTTC	TRBJ2-6	-	TRBV6-5	-
CASSRGHLNTEAFF	TGTGCCAGTAGTAGGGGACATCTGAACACTGAAGCTTTCTTT	TRBJ1-1	-	TRBV19	-
CASSPLRGGLTEAFF	TGTGCCAGCTCACCACTCCGGGGCGGCTTGACTGAAGCTTTCTTT	TRBJ1-1	-	TRBV18	once
CASSTSGGPGETQYF	TGTGCCAGCAGCACCTCGGGAGGGCCTGGGGAGACCCAGTACTTC	TRBJ2-5	TRBD2	TRBV9	once
CASSRTSASTGELFF	TGTGCCAGTAGTAGGACTAGCGCCTCCACCGGGGAGCTGTTTTTT	TRBJ2-2	TRBD2	TRBV19	-